These T cell receptor beta chains were read from a single sample in a study of blood T cells in healthy people across ages. One entry per CDR3 protein, called by TCRdb with MiXCR from the 5' RACE reads. This table has around 700,000 distinct CDR3 sequences, 20% to 25% appearing once. Separately, the same data were catalogued under a study of T cells of mothers and their children.

Sequencing input: blood. These receptors all come from a boy between 10 and 17 years old in good health. Each CDR3 is given with its conserved first and last residue. Each record gives: V gene, D gene, clone size, J gene, CDR3 DNA, CDR3 protein. D genes are given only for firm matches. Size is omitted from some rows. Given values are once, few, many or a class for expanded clones.

V gene: TRBV29-1; D gene: TRBD2; clone size: many; J gene: TRBJ2-5; CDR3 DNA: TGCAGCGTTGAAAGTCTAGCGGGGTACCAAGAGACCCAGTACTTC; CDR3 protein: CSVESLAGYQETQYF
V gene: TRBV2; D gene: .; clone size: few; J gene: TRBJ1-2; CDR3 DNA: TGTGCCAGCAAAGGCAGATTAAACTATGGCTACACCTTC; CDR3 protein: CASKGRLNYGYTF
V gene: TRBV5-6; D gene: TRBD1; clone size: once; J gene: TRBJ2-4; CDR3 DNA: TGTGCCAGCAGCGCCTCAGGGACAGGGAACCTAGAAACCAAAAACATTCAGTACTTC; CDR3 protein: CASSASGTGNLETKNIQYF
V gene: TRBV7-2; D gene: .; clone size: .; J gene: TRBJ1-2; CDR3 DNA: TGTGCCAGCAGCTCCCCAACGGCCGCTGGCTACACCTTC; CDR3 protein: CASSSPTAAGYTF
V gene: TRBV7-9; D gene: .; clone size: .; J gene: TRBJ2-5; CDR3 DNA: TGTGCCAGCAGCTCAGCGACAGGACAAGAGACCCAGTACTTC; CDR3 protein: CASSSATGQETQYF
V gene: TRBV29-1; D gene: TRBD2; clone size: .; J gene: TRBJ2-7; CDR3 DNA: TGCAGCGTTGGGAGCGGGAGTTTGTACGAGCAGTACTTC; CDR3 protein: CSVGSGSLYEQYF
V gene: TRBV11-2; D gene: .; clone size: .; J gene: TRBJ2-3; CDR3 DNA: TGTGCCAGCAGCTTAGTAGTTGGATTTGGTAATACAGATACGCAGTATTTT; CDR3 protein: CASSLVVGFGNTDTQYF
V gene: TRBV29-1; D gene: .; clone size: .; J gene: TRBJ2-7; CDR3 DNA: TGCAGCGTTGGATTACCAGGGGCCACCTACGAGCAGTACTTC; CDR3 protein: CSVGLPGATYEQYF
V gene: TRBV7-2; D gene: .; clone size: .; J gene: TRBJ1-5; CDR3 DNA: TGTGCCAGCAGCTTTCGATGGGGCGGCAATCAGCCCCAGCATTTT; CDR3 protein: CASSFRWGGNQPQHF
V gene: TRBV6-5; D gene: .; clone size: .; J gene: TRBJ1-4; CDR3 DNA: TGTGCCAGCAGGCCGGGGGCCACAACTAATGAAAAACTGTTTTTT; CDR3 protein: CASRPGATTNEKLFF
V gene: TRBV28; D gene: TRBD1; clone size: few; J gene: TRBJ2-5; CDR3 DNA: TGTGCCAGCAGTTTACCCCAGGGGGCAATGGACTTC; CDR3 protein: CASSLPQGAMDF
V gene: TRBV15; D gene: .; clone size: .; J gene: TRBJ2-5; CDR3 DNA: TGTGCCACCAGACGGGGAAGTGAGACCCAGTACTTC; CDR3 protein: CATRRGSETQYF
V gene: TRBV12-3/TRBV12-4; D gene: TRBD1; clone size: .; J gene: TRBJ1-5; CDR3 DNA: TGTGCCAGCAGACGGGACAGCAGGGGTGATCAGCCCCAGCATTTT; CDR3 protein: CASRRDSRGDQPQHF
V gene: TRBV12-5; D gene: TRBD1; clone size: .; J gene: TRBJ1-4; CDR3 DNA: TGTGCTAGTGGTTTGGGGCAGGGGGGTGAAAAACTGTTTTTT; CDR3 protein: CASGLGQGGEKLFF
V gene: TRBV7-3; D gene: .; clone size: .; J gene: TRBJ2-2; CDR3 DNA: TGTGCCAGCAGCTTAAGTGGTAGCGGGAACACCGGGGAGCTGTTTTTT; CDR3 protein: CASSLSGSGNTGELFF
V gene: TRBV20-1; D gene: .; clone size: .; J gene: TRBJ2-3; CDR3 DNA: TGCAGTGCTAGGAGGGCTGGGGTCCGCACAGATACGCAGTATTTT; CDR3 protein: CSARRAGVRTDTQYF
V gene: TRBV5-1; D gene: TRBD2; clone size: few; J gene: TRBJ2-7; CDR3 DNA: TGCGCCACCAGAAGACTAGCGGGTTACGAGCAGTACTTC; CDR3 protein: CATRRLAGYEQYF